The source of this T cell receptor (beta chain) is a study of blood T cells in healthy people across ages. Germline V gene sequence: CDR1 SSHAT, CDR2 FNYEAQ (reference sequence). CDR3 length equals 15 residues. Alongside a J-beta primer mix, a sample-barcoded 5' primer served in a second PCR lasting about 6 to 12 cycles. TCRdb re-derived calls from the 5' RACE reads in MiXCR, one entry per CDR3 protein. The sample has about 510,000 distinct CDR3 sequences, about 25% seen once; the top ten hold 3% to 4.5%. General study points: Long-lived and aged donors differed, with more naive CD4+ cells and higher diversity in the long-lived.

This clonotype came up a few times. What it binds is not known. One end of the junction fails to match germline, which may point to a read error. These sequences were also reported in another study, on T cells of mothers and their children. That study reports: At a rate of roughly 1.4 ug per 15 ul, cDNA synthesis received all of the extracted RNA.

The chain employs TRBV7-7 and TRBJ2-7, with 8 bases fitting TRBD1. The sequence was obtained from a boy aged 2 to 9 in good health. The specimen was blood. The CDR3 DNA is TGTGCCAGCAGCTTATCGACAGGGGCCGCCTACGAGCAGTGCTTC. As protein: CASSLSTGAAYEQCF.